These 12 T cell receptor beta chains were all obtained from the same sample, sequenced in a study of T cells after yellow fever vaccination. TCRdb re-called the 5' RACE reads with MiXCR, one entry per CDR3 protein. Of about 240,000 distinct CDR3 sequences listed, about 7% are singletons. The sample in question was CD4+ T cells sorted from PBMCs, obtained 15 days after the yellow fever booster vaccination. These receptors all stem from a young man who received the YFV17D yellow fever vaccine.

In this sample, this clonotype turned up a few times. V and J are TRBV28 and TRBJ1-1; maybe TRBD1 (5 bases). Trimming took 6 bases from V and 4 from J, leaving 12 bases between them. Germline loops: CDR1 MDHEN, CDR2 SYDVKM. CDR3 length: 13 amino acids. The CDR3 protein is CASRRQTSTEAFF. The CDR3 nucleotides read TGTGCCAGCAGACGACAGACCAGCACTGAAGCTTTCTTT.

Ten or more counts support this clonotype. V usage is TRBV12-3 or TRBV12-4 and J usage is TRBJ2-7, with 8 bases aligning to TRBD1. V lost 6 bases and J lost 5; bases outside the gene matches: 15. This CDR3 region has 16 residues. Here the CDR3 DNA reads TGTGCCAGCAGCCCAGGCCTCGGACAGGGAGACGACGAGCAGTACTTC. This codes for CASSPGLGQGDDEQYF.

This clonotype was observed a handful of times. The rearrangement links TRBV5-1 to TRBJ2-5, with 10 bases identical to TRBD1. Germline assignment: CDR1 SGHRS and CDR2 YFSETQ. CDR3 length equals 15 residues. V was clipped by 4 bases and J by 2 bases; unmatched bases: 5. DNA for the CDR3: TGCGCCAGCAGCATTGGGACAGGGGTTCAAGAGACCCAGTACTTC. It encodes CASSIGTGVQETQYF.

This clonotype was seen more than once but under ten times. The genes are TRBV3-1 and TRBJ2-7; D is unclear. From germline, CDR1 is LGHDT and CDR2 YNNKEL (reference sequence). V was clipped by 1 base and J by 7 bases, with 17 bases between them. This CDR3 is 15 amino acids long. CDR3 DNA: TGTGCCAGCAGCCAAGGGCAGATCCATGCGAGGGAGCAGTACTTC. Amino acid sequence: CASSQGQIHAREQYF.

This clonotype was observed a few times. The rearrangement uses TRBV27 and TRBJ1-2; 8 positions agree with TRBD1. Germline V lookup: CDR1 MNHEY, CDR2 SMNVEV (reference sequence). The V gene end was trimmed by 2 bases and the J gene end by 5 bases; junction bases not matched to a gene: 7. This CDR3 has 15 amino acids. The CDR3 DNA reads TGTGCCAGCAGTTTAGACAGGGGACGTGGATATGGCTACACCTTC. It encodes CASSLDRGRGYGYTF.

This clonotype was recorded at least ten times. The V call is TRBV5-1, the J call TRBJ2-1; maybe TRBD2 (6 bases). Germline loops: CDR1 SGHRS, CDR2 YFSETQ. Trimming removed 1 base from V and 6 bases from J, with 11 bases in between. This CDR3 is built from 14 residues. The CDR3 loop is CASSLMGAGNEQFF. For the CDR3, the DNA is TGCGCCAGCAGCTTGATGGGAGCGGGCAATGAGCAGTTCTTC.

This clonotype was detected a few times. This chain connects TRBV5-1 to TRBJ2-1, with 13 bases aligning to TRBD2. J was trimmed by 8 bases and V by 4 bases; bases with no gene match: 6. The germline gives CDR1 SGHRS, CDR2 YFSETQ. The CDR3 consists of 15 residues. CDR3 amino acids: CASSLTSGRGDEQFF. CDR3 DNA sequence: TGCGCCAGCAGCCTTACTAGCGGGAGGGGCGATGAGCAGTTCTTC.

The rearrangement uses TRBV30 and TRBJ2-2, with D possibly being TRBD1 (7 bases). This CDR3 has 13 residues. Germline CDR1 and CDR2: GTSNPN and SVGIG (reference sequence). Trimming took 5 bases from V and 6 from J, leaving 13 bases between them. In nucleotides, the CDR3 is TGTGCCTGGGCCAGGGGGGCCCCCGGGGAGCTGTTTTTT. Translated: CAWARGAPGELFF.

V and J are TRBV7-2 and TRBJ2-1; a possible D gene is TRBD1 (6 bases). Trimming shortened V by 5 bases and J by 4 bases, and 21 bases separated the two germline ends. The CDR3 contains 17 residues. From germline, CDR1 is SGHTA and CDR2 FQGNSA. The CDR3 coding sequence is TGTGCCAGCAGCCCAGACAGGCCCTGGGGGATATACAATGAGCAGTTCTTC. This sequence encodes CASSPDRPWGIYNEQFF.

This clonotype was recorded many times. The V gene is TRBV12-3 or TRBV12-4, the J gene TRBJ1-1; possibly TRBD1 for D (5 bases). The CDR3 covers 11 residues. Trimming removed 8 bases from V and 8 bases from J, with 12 bases in between. CDR3 sequence (DNA): TGTGCCAGCCCGAGGGACGGGGAAGCTTTCTTT. This sequence encodes CASPRDGEAFF.

This clonotype was recorded a few times. The V gene is TRBV7-6, the J gene TRBJ2-1; no clear D. This CDR3 contains 12 residues. The germline V gene encodes CDR1 SGHVS and CDR2 FNYEAQ. Trimming stripped 7 bases from V and 5 bases from J, with 9 bases between. In DNA form, the CDR3 reads TGTGCCAGCACAACAATCAACAATGAGCAGTTCTTC. It is translated as CASTTINNEQFF.

In its sample, this clonotype was seen many times. The chain is built from TRBV12-3 or TRBV12-4 and TRBJ2-7; D is possibly TRBD2 (5 bases). V was trimmed by 3 bases and J by 7 bases, leaving 19 bases between them. This CDR3 is built from 15 residues. CDR3: CASSFSTGRIGEQYF. CDR3 coding DNA: TGTGCCAGCAGTTTTTCAACGGGAAGGATAGGTGAGCAGTACTTC.